Listed here are 14 T cell receptor beta chains from one sample, sequenced in a study of identical twins. MiXCR, applied by TCRdb to the 5' RACE reads, yields one record per CDR3 protein. The sample carries 400,000 or so distinct CDR3 sequences, 7% to 9.5% recorded once. Sequencing used naive T cells sorted from blood. All receptors come from a woman between 50 and 59 years old in good health.

This sequence joins TRBV27 and TRBJ2-3, with 7 bases that match TRBD2. The length of the CDR3 is 15 residues. V trimming: 5 bases; J trimming: 4 bases; junction bases outside the gene matches: 9. Germline V gene sequence: CDR1 MNHEY, CDR2 SMNVEV (reference sequence). In DNA, the CDR3 is TGTGCCAGCAGTAGTACAGCGGGACTTGCAGATACGCAGTATTTT. It encodes CASSSTAGLADTQYF.

This clonotype has a handful of counts. The V gene is TRBV21-1, the J gene TRBJ2-7; TRBD1 was called by the table and not checked on the DNA. TRBV21-1 is annotated as a pseudogene. The CDR3 extends over 12 amino acids. CDR3 residues: CATCTGAYEQYV. CDR3 coding DNA: TGTGCCACCTGTACAGGGGCCTACGAGCAGTACGTC.

V and J are TRBV4-1 and TRBJ2-1, with D uncertain. Trimming removed 3 bases at V and 5 bases at J, with 8 bases between. CDR3 length: 13 amino acids. Germline-derived CDR1 and CDR2 are MGHRA and YSYEKL. The CDR3 region is CASSQTDDNEQFF. The CDR3 nucleotides read TGCGCCAGCAGCCAGACCGACGACAATGAGCAGTTCTTC.

Written as DNA, the CDR3 is TGTGCCACCAGCAGAGAGAGGCGCCTAGCGGGAGGTTTCTACAATGAGCAGTTCTTC. The encoded protein is CATSRERRLAGGFYNEQFF. The V call is TRBV15, the J call TRBJ2-1; 11 positions agree with TRBD2. CDR1 LNHNV and CDR2 YYDKDF come from the germline V gene (reference sequence). The V segment lost 0 bases and the J segment 3 bases; nucleotides outside the gene matches: 10. The CDR3 has 19 amino acids.

There are a few counts of this clonotype. The chain uses TRBV5-1 and TRBJ2-7; TRBD2 matches 8 bases. This CDR3 contains 16 residues. V lost 0 bases to trimming and J lost 3 bases; unmatched junction nucleotides: 8. CDR1 and CDR2 from the germline V gene are SGHRS and YFSETQ. The CDR3 region has the DNA TGCGCCAGCAGCTTGGACGGGGGGGGCGAGTTCTACGAGCAGTACTTC. This codes for CASSLDGGGEFYEQYF.

The rearrangement joins TRBV10-1 to TRBJ2-7; D gene unclear. The CDR3 is 14 residues long. V lost 2 bases to trimming and J lost 6 bases, with 14 bases between them. Germline-derived CDR1 and CDR2 are WNHNN and SYGVQD (reference sequence). In nucleotides, the CDR3 is TGCGCCAGCAGTGAGAGGGTATGGTCTAGCGAGCAGTACTTC. Its protein product is CASSERVWSSEQYF.

This clonotype has a count of ten or more. The rearrangement uses TRBV24-1 and TRBJ2-1; unclear D gene. V was trimmed by 5 bases and J by 0 bases, leaving 10 bases between them. The CDR3 length is 15 residues. CDR1 and CDR2 from the germline V gene are KGHDR and SFDVKD. The CDR3 is CATSASYSSYNEQFF. CDR3 sequence (DNA): TGTGCCACCAGTGCCAGCTATAGCTCCTACAATGAGCAGTTCTTC.

The rearrangement joins TRBV7-9 to TRBJ2-1; D gene unclear. Trimming pared 5 bases from V and 8 bases from J, leaving 19 bases between. The CDR3 consists of 15 residues. Germline assignment: CDR1 SEHNR and CDR2 FQNEAQ (reference sequence). CDR3 DNA sequence: TGTGCCAGCAGCCTCCGTCAAGGGCGCATAGATGAGCAGTTCTTC. Protein product: CASSLRQGRIDEQFF. Looking up the rest from reference TRBV7-9 and TRBJ2-1 gives the full variable domain: DTGVSQNPRHKITKRGQNVTFRCDPISEHNRLYWYRQTLGQGPEFLTYFQNEAQLEKSRLLSDRFSAERPKGSFSTLEIQRTEQGDSAMYLCASSLRQGRIDEQFFGPGTRLTVL.

The chain carries TRBV25-1 and TRBJ2-3; 7 nucleotides agree with TRBD2. Germline lookup yields CDR1 MGHDK and CDR2 SYGVNS. V was pared by 9 bases and J by 0 bases, with 9 bases of the junction left unmatched. This CDR3 has 15 residues. CDR3 loop: CARPQLARSTDTQYF. The CDR3 DNA follows: TGTGCCAGGCCCCAACTAGCGAGAAGCACAGATACGCAGTATTTT.

V and J are TRBV30 and TRBJ2-1; the match to TRBD2 covers 7 bases. Germline CDR1 and CDR2: GTSNPN and SVGIG (reference sequence). With 1 base clipped from V and 5 bases from J, the junction kept 5 bases outside the gene matches. The CDR3 runs to 14 residues. This CDR3 is CAWSAGLGDNEQFF. The CDR3 nucleotides read TGTGCCTGGAGTGCCGGACTAGGGGACAATGAGCAGTTCTTC.

CDR3 region: CASSYQGGRPYNEQFF. In DNA, the CDR3 is TGTGCCAGCAGTTATCAGGGCGGGAGACCCTACAATGAGCAGTTCTTC. This chain links TRBV6-5 with TRBJ2-1; TRBD2 matches 7 bases. Germline V lookup: CDR1 MNHEY, CDR2 SVGAGI. CDR3 length equals 16 residues. V shed 3 bases, J shed 2 bases, and the junction held 7 bases outside the gene matches.

This clonotype was observed many times. This chain links TRBV3-1 with TRBJ2-4, with D perhaps matching TRBD1 or TRBD2 (5 bases each). Trimming took off 6 bases at V and 0 bases at J, with 12 bases between the two ends. This CDR3 comprises 15 residues. The germline V gene encodes CDR1 LGHDT and CDR2 YNNKEL (reference sequence). CDR3 sequence: CASRPGPPAKNIQYF. CDR3 DNA: TGTGCCAGCAGACCGGGGCCGCCAGCCAAAAACATTCAGTACTTC.

This chain uses TRBV20-1 with TRBJ2-3; no clear D. This CDR3 comprises 12 residues. The germline V and J ends were trimmed by 3 bases and 6 bases, with 10 bases remaining between them. The germline CDR1 and CDR2 sequences are DFQATT and SNEGSKA (reference sequence). The CDR3 region is CSASLPPDTQYF. Written as DNA, the CDR3 is TGCAGTGCTAGCCTACCCCCCGATACGCAGTATTTT.

This clonotype was observed at least ten times. This chain connects TRBV29-1 to TRBJ1-2; TRBD1 matches at 8 bases. Germline V lookup: CDR1 SQVTM, CDR2 ANQGSEA. V gave up 3 bases and J gave up 3 bases; unmatched junction bases: 9. This CDR3 region has 15 residues. CDR3 region: CSVDGSPTGDYGYTF. CDR3 DNA: TGCAGCGTTGATGGTTCCCCGACAGGGGACTATGGCTACACCTTC.